This TCR beta chain was sequenced during a study of memory CD4+ T cells and cytomegalovirus serostatus. Study information: Of the healthy Belgian adults, roughly ten were CMV seropositive and 20 to 30 seronegative. Overall study findings and caveats: About 40% of the roughly 160 known CMV-associated TCRbeta sequences appeared in CD4+ memory.

Only in-frame clones appear in the TCRdb table, and some are missing; sequencing was by immunoSEQ multiplex PCR. This sample has 50,000 or so clones; roughly 79% occur once, and the top ten carry around 1.6%. This CDR3 contains 13 residues. Trimming removed 0 bases at V and 3 bases at J, with 4 bases between. Germline CDR1 is LGHNA and CDR2 is YSLEER. Single viable CD3+CD4+CD8-CD45RO+ cells were sorted as the memory CD4+ T cells. Serostatus was set by detecting CMV pp150, pp28, p38, p52 IgG. Positive selection with CD4 microbeads enriched total CD4+ T cells. Concerning this clone itself: The antigen is unknown.

This chain connects TRBV4-3 to TRBJ2-3, with no clear D. This TCR derives from an adult in good health and CMV-seronegative. Sequencing was done on a sample of memory CD4+ T cells from blood. The CDR3 spells CASSQDGTDTQYF. CDR3 DNA: TGCGCCAGCAGCCAAGATGGGACAGATACGCAGTATTTT.